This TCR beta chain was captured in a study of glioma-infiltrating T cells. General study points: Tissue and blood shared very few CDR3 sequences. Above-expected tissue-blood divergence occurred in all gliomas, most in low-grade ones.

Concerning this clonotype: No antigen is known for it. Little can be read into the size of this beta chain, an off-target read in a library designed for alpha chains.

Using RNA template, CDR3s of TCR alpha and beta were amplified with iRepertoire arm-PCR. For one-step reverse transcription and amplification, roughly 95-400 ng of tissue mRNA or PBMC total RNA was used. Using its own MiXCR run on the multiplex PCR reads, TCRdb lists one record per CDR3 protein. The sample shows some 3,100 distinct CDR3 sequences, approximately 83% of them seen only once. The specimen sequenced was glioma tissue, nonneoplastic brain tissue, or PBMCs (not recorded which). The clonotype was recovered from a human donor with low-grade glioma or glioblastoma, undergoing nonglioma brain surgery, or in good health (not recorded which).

CDR3 residues: CSARSREGQPQHF. In DNA form, the CDR3 reads TGCAGTGCTAGAAGCAGGGAAGGTCAGCCCCAGCATTTT. This chain links TRBV20-1 with TRBJ1-5, with D possibly being TRBD1 (5 bases). The CDR3 loop spans 13 amino acids. V shed 2 bases and J shed 6 bases, with 11 bases lying between them. Per the germline V gene, CDR1 is DFQATT and CDR2 is SNEGSKA (reference sequence).